This entry lists 14 T cell receptor beta chains sequenced from one sample in a study of blood T cell repertoires in COVID-19. This table comes from immunoSEQ multiplex PCR, and its TCRdb copy is limited to in-frame clones, with some not included. The repertoire holds fewer than 350,000 clones, with 65% to 90% as singletons. The sample consisted of peripheral blood. The receptors originated from a human donor in a cohort sampled during active COVID-19.

This rearrangement joins TRBV19 to TRBJ2-3; D uncertain. The CDR3 spans 13 residues. Trimming took off 5 bases at V and 2 bases at J, with 8 bases between the two ends. The germline gives CDR1 LNHDA, CDR2 SQIVND (reference sequence). The CDR3 DNA sequence: TGTGCCAGTAGTGATTCAGACACAGATACGCAGTATTTT. Its translation is CASSDSDTDTQYF.

The V and J genes are TRBV19 and TRBJ2-7; D perhaps matches TRBD1 (5 bases). Germline V lookup: CDR1 LNHDA, CDR2 SQIVND (reference sequence). V lost 4 bases and J 4 bases, leaving 20 bases between the germline ends. This CDR3 region has 16 residues. The CDR3 here is CASSKTGLLSGYEQYF. In DNA, the CDR3 is TGTGCCAGTAGTAAAACAGGTCTTCTCAGTGGGTACGAGCAGTACTTC.

This chain links TRBV5-1 with TRBJ2-6; D gene ambiguous. The V end lost 9 bases, the J end lost 0 bases, and 10 bases lay between the germline ends. The germline gives CDR1 SGHRS, CDR2 YFSETQ. The CDR3 totals 14 residues. CDR3 DNA sequence: TGCGCCACCGCCACGGGCTCTGGGGCCAACGTCCTGACTTTC. This sequence encodes CATATGSGANVLTF.

This chain links TRBV6-6 with TRBJ1-5; 7 bases line up with TRBD1. Trimming at V came to 5 bases and at J to 5 bases, leaving 3 bases not matched to a gene. Germline V gives CDR1 MNHNY, CDR2 SVGAGI (reference sequence). This CDR3 spans 13 amino acids. The CDR3 sequence is CASSLQGDQPQHF. The CDR3 region has the DNA TGTGCCAGCAGTCTCCAGGGGGATCAGCCCCAGCATTTT.

J is TRBJ2-1 and V is TRBV19; TRBD1 might be the D (6 bases). Trimming cost V 7 bases and J 12 bases, with 22 bases left between them. The CDR3 sequence is 14 residues long. Per germline, CDR1 LNHDA and CDR2 SQIVND (reference sequence). The CDR3 sequence: CASNNRESARPQFF. CDR3 coding DNA: TGTGCCAGTAATAACAGGGAGTCAGCGAGGCCGCAGTTCTTC.

V is TRBV3-1 (or the pseudogene TRBV3-2) and J is TRBJ1-1; weak D call: TRBD1 (5 bases). The germline V gene encodes CDR1 LGHDT and CDR2 YNNKEL (reference sequence). The germline V and J ends were trimmed by 1 base and 8 bases, with 14 bases remaining between them. The CDR3 spans 14 residues. CDR3 sequence reads: CASSQGEGAGEAFF. The DNA of the CDR3 is TGTGCCAGCAGCCAAGGGGAAGGGGCTGGGGAAGCTTTCTTT.

The chain carries TRBV9 and TRBJ1-1; tentative D call: TRBD1 (5 bases). This CDR3 region has 15 residues. V was cut by 0 bases and J by 7 bases, with 16 bases left in between. Germline CDR1 SGDLS, CDR2 YYNGEE. The CDR3 DNA follows: TGTGCCAGCAGCGTAGAACCCGAGGGACTAAGTGAAGCTTTCTTT. Protein: CASSVEPEGLSEAFF.

The CDR3 DNA follows: TGTGCCAGCAGCCTTCAAACAGGGAACTCTGGGGCCAACGTCCTGACTTTC. Protein product: CASSLQTGNSGANVLTF. The chain couples TRBV3-1 (or the pseudogene TRBV3-2) to TRBJ2-6; D perhaps matches TRBD1 (6 bases). Deletions cut 4 bases from V and 0 bases from J, with 13 bases between. CDR1 and CDR2 (germline): LGHDT, YNNKEL (reference sequence). This CDR3 has 17 amino acids.

Comments on this clone: Other DNA sequences in this specimen translate into the identical CDR3. V and J are TRBV2 and TRBJ2-3, with 7 bases fitting TRBD1. Germline V gene sequence: CDR1 SNHLY, CDR2 FYNNEI. The CDR3 is made up of 14 amino acids. V lost 6 bases and J lost 0; bases outside the gene matches: 3. CDR3 sequence reads: CASSRDRSTDTQYF. The CDR3 DNA reads TGTGCCAGCAGCCGGGACAGAAGCACAGATACGCAGTATTTT.

The chain recombines TRBV24-1 with TRBJ1-1, with TRBD1 as a possible D gene (5 bases). The CDR3 is 13 amino acids. Trimming left V 3 bases short and J 6 bases short, with 10 bases between. CDR1 and CDR2 (germline): KGHDR, SFDVKD. The CDR3 sequence is CATSDMGRSEAFF. The CDR3 nucleotides read TGTGCCACCAGTGATATGGGGCGATCTGAAGCTTTCTTT.

As regards this clone: An end of the junction does not agree with germline; a read error may underlie this. The genes are TRBV2 and TRBJ1-3; D call uncertain. The CDR3 is made up of 14 amino acids. Germline CDR1 is SNHLY and CDR2 is FYNNEI. The CDR3 DNA is TGTGCCAGCACTGAAGGACGGGCTGGAAACACCATATATTTT. Its translation: CASTEGRAGNTIYF.

For this clone: This sample includes further DNA sequences coding for the same CDR3. This chain links TRBV12-3 or TRBV12-4 with TRBJ1-5, with a possible D match to TRBD1 (6 bases). There are 13 residues in the CDR3. Trimming stripped 3 bases from V and 5 bases from J, with 8 bases between. The CDR3 reads CASSLDSHQPQHF. For the CDR3, the DNA is TGTGCCAGCAGTTTGGACAGCCATCAGCCCCAGCATTTT.

This chain uses TRBV6-2 or TRBV6-3 with TRBJ1-1; D is possibly TRBD1 (6 bases). The germline V gene has CDR1 MNHEY and CDR2 SVGEGT. The CDR3 totals 14 residues. Trimming shortened V by 0 bases and J by 8 bases, and 13 bases separated the two germline ends. The CDR3 DNA reads as TGTGCCAGCAGTTACTCAGGAAAGAGGGGGGAAGCTTTCTTT. Translating gives CASSYSGKRGEAFF.

The genes are TRBV5-4 and TRBJ2-4; 9 nucleotides align to TRBD1. V lost 1 base, J lost 1 base, and 3 bases stayed unmatched. The CDR3 has 16 residues. Per the germline V gene, CDR1 is SGHNT and CDR2 is YYREEE (reference sequence). DNA of the CDR3: TGTGCCAGCAGCTTGTTAGGACAGGGGGCCAAAAACATTCAGTACTTC. The encoded protein is CASSLLGQGAKNIQYF.